Shown below are 29 T cell receptor beta chains from a single sample sequenced in a study of cytomegalovirus exposure and HLA in healthy donors. PCR involved 60 Vbeta and 13 Jbeta primers. Sequencing used immunoSEQ multiplex PCR; TCRdb keeps in-frame clones, though not all of them. The sample has roughly 150,000 clones, more than 70% seen once. The sample comprised PBMCs. The receptors stem from a male donor in good health and CMV-seronegative.

The V gene is TRBV5-4, the J gene TRBJ2-5; D is undetermined. The length of the CDR3 is 12 residues. V gave up 0 bases and J gave up 4 bases, with 4 bases separating them. Per germline, CDR1 SGHNT and CDR2 YYREEE (reference sequence). The CDR3 DNA is TGTGCCAGCAGCTTGGACACAGAGACCCAGTACTTC. Its translation: CASSLDTETQYF. The whole variable domain, filled in from reference TRBV5-4 and TRBJ2-5, reads ETGVTQSPTHLIKTRGQQVTLRCSSQSGHNTVSWYQQALGQGPQFIFQYYREEENGRGNFPPRFSGLQFPNYSSELNVNALELDDSALYLCASSLDTETQYFGPGTRLLVL.

This clone was picked up one time. The rearrangement joins TRBV14 to TRBJ1-3; no definite D call. With 3 bases removed from V and 4 bases from J, the gap between germline ends came to 13 bases. The CDR3 loop spans 15 amino acids. CDR1 SGHDN and CDR2 FVKESK come from the germline V gene. The CDR3, as DNA: TGTGCCAGCAGCCAGCCCGGGTTTGGCGGAAACACCATATATTTT. It translates to CASSQPGFGGNTIYF.

The chain couples TRBV29-1 to TRBJ2-3; the match to TRBD2 covers 7 bases. Trimming cost V 5 bases and J 2 bases; bases outside gene matches: 4. The CDR3 loop spans 13 amino acids. Germline CDR1 and CDR2: SQVTM and ANQGSEA. CDR3 loop: CSVRDYLTDTQYF. As DNA, the CDR3 is TGCAGCGTTCGGGACTACCTCACAGATACGCAGTATTTT.

V and J are TRBV5-5 and TRBJ2-7, with TRBD2 matching over 10 bases. CDR1 and CDR2 from the germline V gene are SGHKS and YYEKEE (reference sequence). J gave up 3 bases and V 0 bases, and 6 bases lay outside the gene matches. The CDR3 has 16 amino acids. The CDR3, as DNA: TGTGCCAGCAGCTTGGGGGGGCTAGCGGGAGTCTACGAGCAGTACTTC. It is translated as CASSLGGLAGVYEQYF.

In DNA form, the CDR3 reads TGCGCCAGCGCGGTTACTCTGACGGGAACAAACTACGAGCAGTACTTC. Protein: CASAVTLTGTNYEQYF. The chain recombines TRBV5-1 with TRBJ2-7, with a weak D call TRBD2 (5 bases). This CDR3 is built from 16 residues. Germline V gene sequence: CDR1 SGHRS, CDR2 YFSETQ. With 7 bases removed from V and 3 bases from J, the gap between germline ends came to 23 bases.

In regard to this clone: Sequence at one end of the junction differs from germline and may be a read error. This rearrangement joins TRBV6-4 to TRBJ2-3, with TRBD2 identical over 8 bases. Germline V lookup: CDR1 MRHNA, CDR2 SNTAGT. There are 15 residues in the CDR3. CDR3 amino acids: CASSDVAGSTDMQYF. DNA of the CDR3: TGTGCCAGCAGTGACGTAGCGGGGAGCACAGATATGCAGTATTTT.

This chain connects TRBV13 to TRBJ2-7; no clear D gene. Germline V gene lookup returns CDR1 PRHDT and CDR2 FYEKMQ (reference sequence). The CDR3 is made up of 14 amino acids. The V end was cut by 5 bases, the J end by 4 bases, with 15 bases between. The chain's CDR3 is CASSQNQILYEQYF. DNA of the CDR3: TGTGCCAGCAGCCAAAACCAGATTTTGTACGAGCAGTACTTC.

The chain carries TRBV6-5 and TRBJ1-1; perhaps TRBD1 as D (5 bases). The CDR3 is 15 residues long. Trimming stripped 4 bases from V and 0 bases from J, with 12 bases between. The germline V gene has CDR1 MNHEY and CDR2 SVGAGI. CDR3 sequence: CASSLKTEMNTEAFF. Here the CDR3 DNA reads TGTGCCAGCAGTTTGAAGACAGAGATGAACACTGAAGCTTTCTTT.

CDR3 loop: CASSDGDCRPQETQYF. The DNA of the CDR3 is TGTGCCAGCAGTGACGGAGACTGCCGCCCACAAGAGACCCAGTACTTC. The V call is TRBV6-4, the J call TRBJ2-5; D uncertain. This CDR3 is built from 16 residues. In germline, CDR1 is MRHNA, CDR2 SNTAGT. V lost 2 bases, J lost 2 bases, and 15 bases lay in between.

CDR3 sequence (DNA): TGTGCCAGCAGCGTGGGACAGGGGGCTGAAAAACTGTTTTTT. Protein product: CASSVGQGAEKLFF. This rearrangement joins TRBV2 to TRBJ1-4; 12 bases fit TRBD1. The V and J ends lost 6 bases and 7 bases, in that order; junction bases with no gene match: 3. The CDR3 has 14 amino acids. Germline CDR1 reads SNHLY; CDR2 reads FYNNEI. Full variable domain (rest looked up from reference TRBV2 and TRBJ1-4): EPEVTQTPSHQVTQMGQEVILRCVPISNHLYFYWYRQILGQKVEFLVSFYNNEISEKSEIFDDQFSVERPDGSNFTLKIRSTKLEDSAMYFCASSVGQGAEKLFFGSGTQLSVL.

CDR3: CASSISGRFYNEQFF. CDR3 in DNA: TGTGCCAGCAGTATTAGCGGGAGGTTCTACAATGAGCAGTTCTTC. This chain connects TRBV28 to TRBJ2-1; 10 positions agree with TRBD2. Germline V lookup: CDR1 MDHEN, CDR2 SYDVKM. The CDR3 length is 15 residues. The trim removed 5 bases at V and 3 bases at J, leaving 4 bases unmatched.

The rearrangement uses TRBV6-5 and TRBJ2-7; a weak D match, TRBD1 (6 bases). CDR3 length: 15 amino acids. Germline V lookup: CDR1 MNHEY, CDR2 SVGAGI. Trimming removed 8 bases from V and 0 bases from J, with 17 bases in between. CDR3 residues: CASGYYRDLSYEQYF. In nucleotides, the CDR3 is TGTGCCAGCGGATATTACAGGGACCTCTCCTACGAGCAGTACTTC.

This chain links TRBV19 with TRBJ1-1; TRBD1 matches 8 bases. This CDR3 region has 13 residues. The germline V gene has CDR1 LNHDA and CDR2 SQIVND (reference sequence). J gave up 4 bases and V 8 bases, and 6 bases lay outside the gene matches. The chain's CDR3 is CASQWDRSTEAFF. CDR3 nucleotides: TGTGCCAGTCAATGGGACAGGAGCACTGAAGCTTTCTTT.

A few counts support this clone. An end of the junction does not agree with germline; a read error may underlie this. The chain links TRBV7-7 to TRBJ2-1; a weak D match, TRBD1 (5 bases). Germline-derived CDR1 and CDR2 are SSHAT and FNYEAQ (reference sequence). This CDR3 contains 13 residues. The CDR3 coding sequence is TGTGCTAGCAGCTTAGACAGTCACAATGAGCAGTTCTTC. Its protein is CASSLDSHNEQFF.

The chain employs TRBV7-8 and TRBJ2-1; possible D gene TRBD1, 6 bases. Trimming shortened V by 7 bases and J by 4 bases, and 14 bases separated the two germline ends. The germline V gene has CDR1 SGHVS and CDR2 FQNEAQ. This CDR3 is built from 14 residues. The CDR3 sequence is CASNSEGQYNEQFF. The CDR3 DNA follows: TGTGCCAGCAACTCAGAGGGACAATACAATGAGCAGTTCTTC.

The chain employs TRBV19 and TRBJ1-5; 9 bases line up with TRBD1. The CDR3 runs 17 residues. V trimming: 3 bases; J trimming: 3 bases; junction bases outside the gene matches: 9. Germline lookup yields CDR1 LNHDA and CDR2 SQIVND (reference sequence). Here the CDR3 reads CASSMGGGTGPNQPQHF. The CDR3, as DNA: TGTGCCAGTAGTATGGGGGGTGGGACAGGGCCCAATCAGCCCCAGCATTTT. Full variable domain (missing parts from reference TRBV19 and TRBJ1-5): DGGITQSPKYLFRKEGQNVTLSCEQNLNHDAMYWYRQDPGQGLRLIYYSQIVNDFQKGDIAEGYSVSREKKESFPLTVTSAQKNPTAFYLCASSMGGGTGPNQPQHFGDGTRLSIL.

The chain joins TRBV2 to TRBJ1-6; D might be TRBD1 (6 bases). Germline CDR1 and CDR2: SNHLY and FYNNEI. Trimming took off 4 bases at V and 7 bases at J, with 8 bases between the two ends. The CDR3 loop spans 13 amino acids. CDR3 DNA sequence: TGTGCCAGCAGTGGGGGGCCCAATTCACCCCTCCACTTT. Translation: CASSGGPNSPLHF.

The V and J genes are TRBV4-3 and TRBJ1-2; 11 bases agree with TRBD1. Unmatched junction bases numbered 8, after V lost 2 bases and J lost 3 bases. This CDR3 comprises 17 residues. Germline V gene sequence: CDR1 LGHNA, CDR2 YSLEER. The CDR3 loop is CASSQLPRTGGDYGYTF. The CDR3 nucleotides are TGCGCCAGCAGCCAACTCCCCAGGACAGGGGGCGACTATGGCTACACCTTC.

V and J are TRBV7-9 and TRBJ2-7, with D hard to call. The ends were cut back, 5 bases at V and 2 bases at J, with 13 bases in the middle. Germline assignment: CDR1 SEHNR and CDR2 FQNEAQ (reference sequence). The length of the CDR3 is 14 residues. CDR3 sequence: CASSIQATAYEQYF. CDR3 sequence (DNA): TGTGCCAGCAGCATCCAAGCTACCGCCTACGAGCAGTACTTC.

V usage is TRBV4-2 and J usage is TRBJ2-1, with TRBD2 identical over 11 bases. The CDR3 is 16 amino acids. The V and J ends lost 0 bases and 7 bases, in that order; junction bases with no gene match: 5. Germline V gives CDR1 LGHNA, CDR2 YNFKEQ. The CDR3 bases are TGTGCCAGCAGCCAAGATGGGCTAGCGGGAGGAAATGAGCAGTTCTTC. The encoded protein is CASSQDGLAGGNEQFF.

V and J are TRBV7-9 and TRBJ1-3, with D possibly matching TRBD1 (6 bases). Germline CDR1 SEHNR, CDR2 FQNEAQ (reference sequence). CDR3 length: 11 residues. Trimming shortened V by 3 bases and J by 14 bases, and 11 bases separated the two germline ends. DNA of the CDR3: TGTGCCAGCAGCTTTGAGCGGACAGTATATTTT. This gives the protein CASSFERTVYF. Based on the CDR3 plus reference TRBV7-9 and TRBJ1-3, the full variable domain is DTGVSQNPRHKITKRGQNVTFRCDPISEHNRLYWYRQTLGQGPEFLTYFQNEAQLEKSRLLSDRFSAERPKGSFSTLEIQRTEQGDSAMYLCASSFERTVYFGEGSWLTVV.

The chain couples TRBV28 to TRBJ2-5; 8 nucleotides line up with TRBD2. The CDR3 loop spans 15 amino acids. Germline V gene lookup returns CDR1 MDHEN and CDR2 SYDVKM. V lost 4 bases to trimming and J lost 9 bases; unmatched junction nucleotides: 13. The CDR3 is CASSSQREPARSQYF. In DNA form, the CDR3 reads TGTGCCAGCAGTTCGCAGCGGGAGCCCGCCCGGTCCCAGTACTTC.

This clone was recorded once. The rearrangement joins TRBV18 to TRBJ2-6; 8 bases match TRBD1. Unmatched junction bases numbered 7, after V lost 2 bases and J lost 4 bases. The CDR3 is 17 residues long. CDR1 is KGHSH, CDR2 LQKENI, per germline. CDR3 in DNA: TGTGCCAGCTCACCAAGTCGGACAGGGTTCGGGGCCAACGTCCTGACTTTC. It codes for CASSPSRTGFGANVLTF.

This chain uses TRBV2 with TRBJ2-5; 8 nucleotides match TRBD1. The DNA matches TRBJ2-7 better at its end, which makes the J call doubtful. Per germline, CDR1 SNHLY and CDR2 FYNNEI. The CDR3 has 12 residues. CDR3 DNA sequence: TGTGCCAGCAGTAGGACAGGGCCCGAGCAGTACTTC. It is translated as CASSRTGPEQYF.

V usage is TRBV7-2 and J usage is TRBJ1-2; 7 bases are a match to TRBD1. The V gene end was trimmed by 1 base and the J gene end by 2 bases; junction bases not matched to a gene: 4. Looked up from germline, CDR1 is SGHTA and CDR2 is FQGNSA. The CDR3 has 15 amino acids. CDR3 sequence: CASSLGAGGNYGYTF. In DNA form, the CDR3 reads TGTGCCAGCAGCTTAGGGGCAGGGGGAAACTATGGCTACACCTTC.

Concerning this clone: One end of the junction fails to match germline, which may point to a read error. This chain uses TRBV7-9 with TRBJ2-1; 8 bases are shared with TRBD1. The CDR3 loop spans 15 amino acids. Germline V lookup: CDR1 SEHNR, CDR2 FQNEAQ (reference sequence). In DNA, the CDR3 is TGTTCCAGCAGCGTGGGGACAGGACTGTACAATGAGCAGTTCTTC. Translated: CSSSVGTGLYNEQFF.

This clone was found a few times. The chain employs TRBV19 and TRBJ1-5; a weak D match, TRBD1 (5 bases). V shed 0 bases and J shed 4 bases, with 10 bases lying between them. CDR3 length: 15 residues. The germline V gene encodes CDR1 LNHDA and CDR2 SQIVND (reference sequence). CDR3 protein: CASSIDGAGNQPQHF. The CDR3 coding sequence is TGTGCCAGTAGTATAGATGGGGCGGGAAATCAGCCCCAGCATTTT.

This chain uses TRBV5-1 with TRBJ2-7; 9 bases fit TRBD1. The CDR3 is 15 residues long. Trimming at V came to 4 bases and at J to 4 bases, leaving 9 bases not matched to a gene. Germline V lookup: CDR1 SGHRS, CDR2 YFSETQ. The CDR3 sequence: CASSPTGQGTYEQYF. DNA for the CDR3: TGCGCCAGCAGCCCGACGGGACAGGGAACATACGAGCAGTACTTC. Full variable domain (rest looked up from reference TRBV5-1 and TRBJ2-7): KAGVTQTPRYLIKTRGQQVTLSCSPISGHRSVSWYQQTPGQGLQFLFEYFSETQRNKGNFPGRFSGRQFSNSRSEMNVSTLELGDSALYLCASSPTGQGTYEQYFGPGTRLTVT.

The J gene is TRBJ2-4, the V gene TRBV18; weak D call: TRBD2 (5 bases). V was cut by 6 bases and J by 0 bases, with 18 bases left in between. The CDR3 covers 17 residues. Germline V gives CDR1 KGHSH, CDR2 LQKENI. Written as DNA, the CDR3 is TGTGCCAGCTCGTCGATAGAGGGTGGACTAGCCAAAAACATTCAGTACTTC. Translation: CASSSIEGGLAKNIQYF.